What follows are 17 T cell receptor beta chains derived from one specimen sequenced in a study of T cell responses to AZD1222 COVID-19 vaccine. TCRdb's copy holds only in-frame clones and misses some; the assay was immunoSEQ multiplex PCR. The table lists approximately 200,000 clones, around nine tenths of them singletons. The sequencing used peripheral blood, collected on day 0 of AZD1222 vaccination. Receptors were obtained from an adult in good health.

This chain uses TRBV6-4 with TRBJ1-4; D remains unclear. Per the germline V gene, CDR1 is MRHNA and CDR2 is SNTAGT. CDR3 length: 13 amino acids. V shed 4 bases and J shed 6 bases, with 9 bases lying between them. As DNA, the CDR3 is TGTGCCAGCAGTGCTTTGAGGCATGAAAAACTGTTTTTT. Residues: CASSALRHEKLFF.

Only one count was recorded for this clone. The genes are TRBV7-3 and TRBJ1-1; D is uncertain. This CDR3 is built from 14 residues. Germline assignment: CDR1 SGHTA and CDR2 FQGTGA. V dropped 2 bases and J dropped 5 bases, with 12 bases sitting between them. CDR3 sequence: CASSLLPRGTEAFF. CDR3 DNA: TGTGCCAGCAGCTTACTCCCCCGAGGGACTGAAGCTTTCTTT.

This chain connects TRBV18 to TRBJ1-1; unclear D gene. This CDR3 is 14 amino acids long. V shed 2 bases and J shed 8 bases, with 15 bases lying between them. The germline V gene encodes CDR1 KGHSH and CDR2 LQKENI. Here the CDR3 reads CASSPESSRAEAFF. CDR3 bases: TGTGCCAGCTCACCAGAAAGTTCCCGGGCCGAAGCTTTCTTT.

The chain is built from TRBV9 and TRBJ2-7; no reliable D call. The CDR3 totals 14 residues. Germline V lookup: CDR1 SGDLS, CDR2 YYNGEE. Trimming took 2 bases from V and 2 from J, leaving 11 bases between them. Here the CDR3 reads CASSVSTDPYEQYF. In DNA form, the CDR3 reads TGTGCCAGCAGCGTCTCGACTGATCCCTACGAGCAGTACTTC.

This sequence joins TRBV29-1 and TRBJ1-2; perhaps TRBD1 as D (5 bases). Per germline, CDR1 SQVTM and CDR2 ANQGSEA. Trimming pared 4 bases from V and 4 bases from J, leaving 13 bases between. The CDR3 is 13 amino acids. In DNA form, the CDR3 reads TGCAGCGTTGTTGGGGGAGTTGGCTATGGCTACACCTTC. Its translation: CSVVGGVGYGYTF.

The rearrangement uses TRBV5-1 and TRBJ1-1; 12 bases agree with TRBD1. J was trimmed by 5 bases and V by 7 bases; bases with no gene match: 6. The V gene's germline CDR1 is SGHRS and CDR2 YFSETQ. The CDR3 contains 14 residues. CDR3 in DNA: TGCGCCAGCCGTCGGGACAGGGGGCTGACTGAAGCTTTCTTT. This encodes CASRRDRGLTEAFF.

This chain uses TRBV7-3 with TRBJ1-6; D is unresolved. The CDR3 is 16 amino acids. Germline-derived CDR1 and CDR2 are SGHTA and FQGTGA. Deletions cut 3 bases from V and 7 bases from J, with 16 bases between. CDR3 in amino acids: CASSLTGMGSNSPLHF. In DNA form, the CDR3 reads TGTGCCAGCAGCTTGACTGGGATGGGGTCGAATTCACCCCTCCACTTT. The full variable domain, its missing parts supplied by reference TRBV7-3 and TRBJ1-6, is GAGVSQTPSNKVTEKGKYVELRCDPISGHTALYWYRQSLGQGPEFLIYFQGTGAADDSGLPNDRFFAVRPEGSVSTLKIQRTERGDSAVYLCASSLTGMGSNSPLHFGNGTRLTVT.

The V call is TRBV6-5, the J call TRBJ1-5; 10 bases fit TRBD1. Germline V gene lookup returns CDR1 MNHEY and CDR2 SVGAGI. With 5 bases clipped from V and 6 bases from J, the junction kept 7 bases outside the gene matches. The CDR3 covers 15 residues. CDR3 nucleotide sequence: TGTGCCAGCAGTATGACAGGGGGCGGGGGTCAGCCCCAGCATTTT. Residues: CASSMTGGGGQPQHF.

The V gene is TRBV4-1, the J gene TRBJ2-7; D remains unclear. Germline V gene data show CDR1 as MGHRA and CDR2 as YSYEKL. Trimming took 0 bases from V and 3 from J, leaving 6 bases between them. This CDR3 region has 13 residues. DNA for the CDR3: TGCGCCAGCAGCCAAGAAAGGGTCTACGAGCAGTACTTC. Protein: CASSQERVYEQYF.

The rearrangement uses TRBV7-9 and TRBJ1-5; no reliable D call. The CDR3 runs to 13 residues. Germline V gene sequence: CDR1 SEHNR, CDR2 FQNEAQ (reference sequence). V lost 2 bases to trimming and J lost 0 bases, with 2 bases between them. The CDR3 DNA is TGTGCCAGCAGCTTAAATAGCAATCAGCCCCAGCATTTT. Protein sequence: CASSLNSNQPQHF.

The chain links TRBV4-1 to TRBJ2-7; D remains unclear. V gave up 4 bases and J gave up 5 bases, with 9 bases separating them. The CDR3 runs to 12 residues. CDR1 is MGHRA and CDR2 is YSYEKL in the germline V gene. The chain's CDR3 is CASSRAFDEQYF. The CDR3 nucleotides are TGCGCCAGCAGCCGGGCTTTCGACGAGCAGTACTTC.

The chain uses TRBV30 and TRBJ1-2; D might be TRBD1 (5 bases). The CDR3 is made up of 15 amino acids. Trimming took 3 bases from V and 6 from J, leaving 20 bases between them. The V gene's germline CDR1 is GTSNPN and CDR2 SVGIG (reference sequence). CDR3 amino acids: CAWSDPRRGAHGYTF. As DNA, the CDR3 is TGTGCCTGGAGCGACCCCCGGAGAGGGGCACATGGCTACACCTTC.

The chain links TRBV10-3 to TRBJ2-3; D is perhaps TRBD1 (6 bases). Trimming shortened V by 3 bases and J by 4 bases, and 8 bases separated the two germline ends. This CDR3 spans 13 amino acids. Per germline, CDR1 ENHRY and CDR2 SYGVKD. The CDR3 protein is CAISDQGSDTQYF. CDR3 sequence (DNA): TGTGCCATCAGTGACCAGGGGTCAGATACGCAGTATTTT.

This clone was seen more than once but under ten times. The gene calls are TRBV6-6 and TRBJ1-2, with 7 bases lining up with TRBD1. V was pared by 5 bases and J by 8 bases, with 17 bases of the junction left unmatched. CDR1 is MNHNY, CDR2 SVGAGI, per germline (reference sequence). The CDR3 is 16 residues long. The CDR3 coding sequence is TGTGCCAGCAGTGGGGACAGCCTTCGGGGGGTTCGCGGCTACACCTTC. It specifies CASSGDSLRGVRGYTF.

V gene TRBV25-1 combines with J gene TRBJ2-5; D possibly corresponds to TRBD1 (6 bases). V gave up 1 base and J gave up 2 bases, with 11 bases separating them. Per germline, CDR1 MGHDK and CDR2 SYGVNS. The CDR3 consists of 15 residues. The CDR3 DNA is TGTGCCAGCAGTGAATCCGGACAGTCGCAAGAGACCCAGTACTTC. Translated, it gives CASSESGQSQETQYF.

The rearrangement joins TRBV4-2 to TRBJ1-1; D gene ambiguous. Looked up from germline, CDR1 is LGHNA and CDR2 is YNFKEQ. The CDR3 runs 14 residues. The V gene lost 1 base and the J gene lost 0 bases, with 6 bases spanning the gap. For the CDR3, the DNA is TGTGCCAGCAGCCAAGGCGGGATGAACACTGAAGCTTTCTTT. It is translated as CASSQGGMNTEAFF.

V and J are TRBV28 and TRBJ2-2; D remains ambiguous. Trimming stripped 2 bases from V and 7 bases from J, with 11 bases between. From germline, CDR1 is MDHEN and CDR2 SYDVKM. There are 14 residues in the CDR3. DNA for the CDR3: TGTGCCAGCAGTTTAAGACAAGTCGGCGGGGAGCTGTTTTTT. Its protein is CASSLRQVGGELFF.